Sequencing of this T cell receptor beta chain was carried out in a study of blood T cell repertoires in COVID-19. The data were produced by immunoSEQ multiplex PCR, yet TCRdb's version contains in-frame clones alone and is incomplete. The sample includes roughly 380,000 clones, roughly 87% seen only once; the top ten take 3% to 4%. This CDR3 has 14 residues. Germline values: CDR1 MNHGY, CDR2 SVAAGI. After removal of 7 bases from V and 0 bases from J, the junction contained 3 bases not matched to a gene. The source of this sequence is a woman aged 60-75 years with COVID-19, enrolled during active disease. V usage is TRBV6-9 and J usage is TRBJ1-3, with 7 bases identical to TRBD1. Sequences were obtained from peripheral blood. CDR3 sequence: CASTRGNSGNTIYF. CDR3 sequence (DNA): TGTGCCAGCACCAGGGGGAACTCTGGAAACACCATATATTTT.